Detailed here is one TCR beta chain. The source of the sample is a study of Ad26.COV2.S vaccination and SARS-CoV-2 variants. The method was immunoSEQ multiplex PCR; TCRdb's version includes in-frame clones alone and lacks a portion of them. The sample comprises around 350,000 clones, about 85% of which are singletons, and roughly 3.3% rests with the top ten. Treatment denoted: around 19 received Ad26.COV2.S at low or high dose, single or two shots; about 5 received placebo; per-sample allocation not given. The samples date from day 63 after the first vaccine or placebo injection. Trimming cost V 4 bases and J 0 bases, with 16 bases left between them. The CDR3 spans 16 residues. Germline CDR1 is KGHSH and CDR2 is LQKENI.

The sequence was obtained from a person aged 18-65 years who received the Ad26.COV2.S COVID-19 vaccine or a placebo. This chain uses TRBV18 with TRBJ2-7; D is perhaps TRBD1 or TRBD2 (5 bases each). The sample was peripheral blood, taken in a trial of Ad26.COV2.S vaccine versus placebo. The CDR3 DNA sequence: TGTGCCAGCTCACTCATCTCTCCGGGGACCTCCTACGAGCAGTACTTC. Translated: CASSLISPGTSYEQYF.